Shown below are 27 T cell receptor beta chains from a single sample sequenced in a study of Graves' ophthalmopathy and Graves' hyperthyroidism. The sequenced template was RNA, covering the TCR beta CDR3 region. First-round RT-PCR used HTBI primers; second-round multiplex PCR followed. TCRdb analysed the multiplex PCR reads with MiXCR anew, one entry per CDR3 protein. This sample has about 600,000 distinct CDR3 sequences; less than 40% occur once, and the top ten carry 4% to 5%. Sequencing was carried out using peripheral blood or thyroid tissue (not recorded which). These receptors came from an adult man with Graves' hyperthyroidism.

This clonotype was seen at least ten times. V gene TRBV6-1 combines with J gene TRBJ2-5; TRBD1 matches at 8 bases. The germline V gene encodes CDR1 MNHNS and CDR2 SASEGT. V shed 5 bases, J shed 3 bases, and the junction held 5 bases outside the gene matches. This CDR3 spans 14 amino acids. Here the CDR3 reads CASSRDRSEETQYF. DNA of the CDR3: TGTGCCAGCAGTCGGGACAGGAGTGAAGAGACCCAGTACTTC.

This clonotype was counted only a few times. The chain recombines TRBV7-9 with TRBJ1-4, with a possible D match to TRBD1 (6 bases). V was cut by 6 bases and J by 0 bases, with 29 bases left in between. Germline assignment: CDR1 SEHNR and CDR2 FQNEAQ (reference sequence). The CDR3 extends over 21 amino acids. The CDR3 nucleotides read TGTGCCAGCAGTTTAATGTTAAGCTCAAAACAGGGATATGCAACTAATGAAAAACTGTTTTTT. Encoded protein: CASSLMLSSKQGYATNEKLFF.

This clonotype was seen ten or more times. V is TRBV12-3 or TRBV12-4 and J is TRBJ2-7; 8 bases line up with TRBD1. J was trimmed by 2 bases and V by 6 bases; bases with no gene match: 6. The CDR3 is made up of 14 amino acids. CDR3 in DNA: TGTGCCAGCAGACGACAGGGGTTAACCTACGAGCAGTACTTC. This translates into CASRRQGLTYEQYF.

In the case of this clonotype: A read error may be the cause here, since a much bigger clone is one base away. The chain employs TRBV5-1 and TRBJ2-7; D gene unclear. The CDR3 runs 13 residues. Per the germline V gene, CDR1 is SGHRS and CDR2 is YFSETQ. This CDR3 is CASSVNRSYEQYF. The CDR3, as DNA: TGTGCCAGCAGCGTGAACAGATCCTACGAGCAGTACTTC.

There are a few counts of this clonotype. The CDR3 bases are TGTGCCAGCAGCGCCGTCAACAGGGGAACCGGGGAGCTGTTTTTT. Translation gives CASSAVNRGTGELFF. The chain carries TRBV9 and TRBJ2-2; TRBD1 agrees at 7 bases. J lost 5 bases, V lost 3 bases, and 7 bases had no gene match. The germline V gene has CDR1 SGDLS and CDR2 YYNGEE. This CDR3 is 15 amino acids long.

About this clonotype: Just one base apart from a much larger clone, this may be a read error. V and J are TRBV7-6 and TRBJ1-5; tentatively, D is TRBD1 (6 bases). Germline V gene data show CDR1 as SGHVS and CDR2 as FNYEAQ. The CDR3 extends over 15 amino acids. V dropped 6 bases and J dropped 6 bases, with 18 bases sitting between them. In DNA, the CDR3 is TGTGCCAGCAGACAAGATTTCAGGGGTGTTCAGCCCCAGCATTTT. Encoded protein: CASRQDFRGVQPQHF. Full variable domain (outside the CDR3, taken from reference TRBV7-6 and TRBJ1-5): GAGVSQSPRYKVTKRGQDVALRCDPISGHVSLYWYRQALGQGPEFLTYFNYEAQQDKSGLPNDRFSAERPEGSISTLTIQRTEQRDSAMYRCASRQDFRGVQPQHFGDGTRLSIL.

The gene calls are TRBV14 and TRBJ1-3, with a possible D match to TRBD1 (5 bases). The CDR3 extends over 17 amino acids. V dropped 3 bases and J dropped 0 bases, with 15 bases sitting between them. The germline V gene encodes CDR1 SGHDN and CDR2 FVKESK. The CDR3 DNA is TGTGCCAGCAGCCAGAGACAGAAAAGAGACTCTGGAAACACCATATATTTT. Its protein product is CASSQRQKRDSGNTIYF.

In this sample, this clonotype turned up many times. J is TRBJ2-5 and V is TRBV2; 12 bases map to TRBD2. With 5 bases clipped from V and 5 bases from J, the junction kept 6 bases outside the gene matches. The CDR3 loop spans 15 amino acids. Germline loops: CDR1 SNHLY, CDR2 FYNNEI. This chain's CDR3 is CASSFGLAGSETQYF. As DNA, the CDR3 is TGTGCCAGCAGTTTCGGACTAGCGGGATCGGAGACCCAGTACTTC.

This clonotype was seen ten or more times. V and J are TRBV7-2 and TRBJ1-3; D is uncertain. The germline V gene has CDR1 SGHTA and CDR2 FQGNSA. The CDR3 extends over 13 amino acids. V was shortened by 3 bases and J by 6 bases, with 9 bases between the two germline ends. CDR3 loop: CASSFAVENTIYF. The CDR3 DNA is TGTGCCAGCAGCTTCGCTGTAGAAAACACCATATATTTT.

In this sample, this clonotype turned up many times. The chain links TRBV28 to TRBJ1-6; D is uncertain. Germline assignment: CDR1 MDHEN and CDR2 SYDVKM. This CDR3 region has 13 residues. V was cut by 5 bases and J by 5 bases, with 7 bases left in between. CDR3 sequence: CASSPPHNSPLHF. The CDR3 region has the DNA TGTGCCAGCAGTCCCCCCCATAATTCACCCCTCCACTTT.

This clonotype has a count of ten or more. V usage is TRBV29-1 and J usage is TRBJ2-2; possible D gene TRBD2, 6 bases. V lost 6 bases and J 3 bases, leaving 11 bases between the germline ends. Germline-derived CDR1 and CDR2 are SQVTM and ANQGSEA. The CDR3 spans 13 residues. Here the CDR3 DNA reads TGCAGCGTCCTGACTAGAGACACCGGGGAGCTGTTTTTT. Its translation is CSVLTRDTGELFF.

CDR3 sequence (DNA): TGCAGTGCTAACCGGAGGCAGGGTAGCACAGATACGCAGTATTTT. Encoded protein: CSANRRQGSTDTQYF. The rearrangement links TRBV20-1 to TRBJ2-3; D could derive from TRBD1 or TRBD2 (5 bases each). This CDR3 is 15 amino acids long. V lost 4 bases and J 0 bases, leaving 14 bases between the germline ends. CDR1 and CDR2 (germline): DFQATT, SNEGSKA (reference sequence).

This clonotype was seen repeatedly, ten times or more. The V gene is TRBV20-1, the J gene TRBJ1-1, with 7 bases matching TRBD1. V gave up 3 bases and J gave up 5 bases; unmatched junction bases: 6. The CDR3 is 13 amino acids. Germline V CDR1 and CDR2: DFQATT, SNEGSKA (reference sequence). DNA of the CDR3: TGCAGTGCTAGGCCGACAGGGAGGACTGAAGCTTTCTTT. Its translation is CSARPTGRTEAFF.

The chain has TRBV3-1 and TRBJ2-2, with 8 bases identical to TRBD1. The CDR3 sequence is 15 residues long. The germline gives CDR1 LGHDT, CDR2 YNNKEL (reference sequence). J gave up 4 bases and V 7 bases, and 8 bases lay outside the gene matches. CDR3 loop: CASTDQGAGTGELFF. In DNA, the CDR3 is TGTGCCAGCACCGACCAGGGGGCAGGCACCGGGGAGCTGTTTTTT.

For the CDR3, the DNA is TGTGCCAGCAGGTCGGGACAGGGGAGCTCTGGGGCCAACGTCCTGACTTTC. Protein sequence: CASRSGQGSSGANVLTF. The V gene is TRBV7-3, the J gene TRBJ2-6; TRBD1 matches 10 bases. Looked up from germline, CDR1 is SGHTA and CDR2 is FQGTGA. The CDR3 has 17 residues. The V and J ends lost 6 bases and 0 bases, in that order; junction bases with no gene match: 5.

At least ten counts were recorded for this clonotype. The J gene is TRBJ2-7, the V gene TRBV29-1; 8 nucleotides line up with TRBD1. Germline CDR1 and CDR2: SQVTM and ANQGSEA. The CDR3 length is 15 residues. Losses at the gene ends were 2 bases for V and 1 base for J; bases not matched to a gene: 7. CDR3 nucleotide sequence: TGCAGCGTTGAAACGTCGGGACAGGAGTCCTACGAGCAGTACTTC. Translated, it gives CSVETSGQESYEQYF.

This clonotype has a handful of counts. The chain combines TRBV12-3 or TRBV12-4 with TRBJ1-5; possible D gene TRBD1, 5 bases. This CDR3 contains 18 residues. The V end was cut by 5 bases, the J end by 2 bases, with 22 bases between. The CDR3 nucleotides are TGTGCCAGCAGTACCCTTTTGCGGGCAGGGCGTCGCAATCAGCCCCAGCATTTT. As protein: CASSTLLRAGRRNQPQHF.

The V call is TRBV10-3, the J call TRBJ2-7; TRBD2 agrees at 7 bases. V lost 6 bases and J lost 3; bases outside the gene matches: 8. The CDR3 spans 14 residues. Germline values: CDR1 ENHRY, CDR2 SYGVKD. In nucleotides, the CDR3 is TGTGCCATCAGCCAGACAGCGGGAAGCTACGAGCAGTACTTC. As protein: CAISQTAGSYEQYF.

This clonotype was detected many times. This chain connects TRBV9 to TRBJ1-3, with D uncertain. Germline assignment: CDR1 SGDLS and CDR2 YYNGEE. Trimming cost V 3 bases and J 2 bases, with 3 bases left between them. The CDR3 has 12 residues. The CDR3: CASSEAGNTIYF. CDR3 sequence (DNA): TGTGCCAGCAGCGAGGCTGGAAACACCATATATTTT.

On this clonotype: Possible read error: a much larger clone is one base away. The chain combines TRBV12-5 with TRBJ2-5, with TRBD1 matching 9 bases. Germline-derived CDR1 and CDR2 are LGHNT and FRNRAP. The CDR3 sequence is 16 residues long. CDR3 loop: CASCLDGGTGRETQYF. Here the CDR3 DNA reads TGTGCTAGTTGTTTGGACGGCGGGACAGGGCGAGAGACCCAGTACTTC.

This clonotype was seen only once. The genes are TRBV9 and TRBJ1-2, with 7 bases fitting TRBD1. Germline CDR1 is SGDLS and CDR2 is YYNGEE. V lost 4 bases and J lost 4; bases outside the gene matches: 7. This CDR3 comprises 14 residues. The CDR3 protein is CASSLQGVGYGYTF. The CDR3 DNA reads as TGTGCCAGCAGCCTCCAGGGGGTGGGCTATGGCTACACCTTC.

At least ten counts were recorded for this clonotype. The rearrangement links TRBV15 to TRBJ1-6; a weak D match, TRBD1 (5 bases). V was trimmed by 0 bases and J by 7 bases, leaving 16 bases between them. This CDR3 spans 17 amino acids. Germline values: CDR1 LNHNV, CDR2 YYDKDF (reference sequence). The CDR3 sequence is CATSREFGQGGNSPLHF. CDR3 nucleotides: TGTGCCACCAGCAGAGAATTTGGGCAGGGAGGGAATTCACCCCTCCACTTT.

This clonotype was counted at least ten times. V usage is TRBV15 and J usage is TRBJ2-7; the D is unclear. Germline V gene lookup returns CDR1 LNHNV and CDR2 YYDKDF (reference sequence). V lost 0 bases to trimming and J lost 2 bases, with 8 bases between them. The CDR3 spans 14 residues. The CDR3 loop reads CATSRDRSTYEQYF. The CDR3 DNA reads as TGTGCCACCAGCAGAGACAGGAGTACCTACGAGCAGTACTTC.

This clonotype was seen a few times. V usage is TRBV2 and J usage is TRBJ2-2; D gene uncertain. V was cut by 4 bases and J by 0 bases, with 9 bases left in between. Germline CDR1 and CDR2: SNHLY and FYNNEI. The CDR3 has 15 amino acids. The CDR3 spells CASSVQQTNTGELFF. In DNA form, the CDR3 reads TGTGCCAGCAGTGTACAGCAAACGAACACCGGGGAGCTGTTTTTT. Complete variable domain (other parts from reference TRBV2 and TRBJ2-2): EPEVTQTPSHQVTQMGQEVILRCVPISNHLYFYWYRQILGQKVEFLVSFYNNEISEKSEIFDDQFSVERPDGSNFTLKIRSTKLEDSAMYFCASSVQQTNTGELFFGEGSRLTVL.

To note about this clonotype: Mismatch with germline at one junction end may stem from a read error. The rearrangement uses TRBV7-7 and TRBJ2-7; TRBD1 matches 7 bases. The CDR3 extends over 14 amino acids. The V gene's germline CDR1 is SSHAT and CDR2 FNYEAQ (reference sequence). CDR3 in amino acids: CASSPQGTYNEQYF. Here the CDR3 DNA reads TGTGCTAGCAGCCCACAGGGGACCTACAATGAGCAGTACTTC.

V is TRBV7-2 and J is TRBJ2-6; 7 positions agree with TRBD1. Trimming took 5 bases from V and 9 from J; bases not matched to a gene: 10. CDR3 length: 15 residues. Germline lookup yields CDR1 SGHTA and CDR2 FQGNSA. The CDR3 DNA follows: TGTGCCAGCAGCAGCCGACAGGGCGTGGGCAACGTCCTGACTTTC. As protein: CASSSRQGVGNVLTF.

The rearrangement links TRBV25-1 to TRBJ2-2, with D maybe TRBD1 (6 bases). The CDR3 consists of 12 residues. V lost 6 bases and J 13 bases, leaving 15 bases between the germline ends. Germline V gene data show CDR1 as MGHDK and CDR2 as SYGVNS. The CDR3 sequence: CASSLKFRGLFF. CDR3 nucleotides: TGTGCCAGCAGCTTGAAGTTCAGGGGGCTGTTTTTT.